The 24 T cell receptor beta chains below were found in one sample sequenced in a study of blood T cell repertoires in COVID-19. TCRdb keeps only in-frame clones here, not all; method: immunoSEQ multiplex PCR. The sample contains 200,000 or so clones, 60% to 85% of which appear only once. The specimen was peripheral blood. These receptors came from a man aged 55 to 70 with active or convalescent COVID-19.

To note about this clone: Distinct nucleotide sequences in the sample also encode this CDR3. This chain links TRBV3-1 (or the pseudogene TRBV3-2) with TRBJ2-6; a weak D match, TRBD2 (5 bases). Germline V gene sequence: CDR1 LGHDT, CDR2 YNNKEL (reference sequence). The CDR3 totals 15 residues. V dropped 0 bases and J dropped 2 bases, with 5 bases sitting between them. The CDR3 loop is CASSQERAGANVLTF. The DNA for the CDR3 is TGTGCCAGCAGCCAAGAGAGGGCTGGGGCCAACGTCCTGACTTTC.

This clone was seen only a few times. This sequence joins TRBV18 and TRBJ2-1; 8 positions match TRBD2. Germline V CDR1 and CDR2: KGHSH, LQKENI. Trimming removed 4 bases from V and 9 bases from J; junction bases left unmatched: 14. CDR3 length: 16 residues. Here the CDR3 DNA reads TGTGCCAGCTCACGACAAGGTGAGCGGGAGAAGGTTGAGCAGTTCTTC. It yields the protein CASSRQGEREKVEQFF. Variable domain in full (rest from reference TRBV18 and TRBJ2-1): NAGVMQNPRHLVRRRGQEARLRCSPMKGHSHVYWYRQLPEEGLKFMVYLQKENIIDESGMPKERFSAEFPKEGPSILRIQQVVRGDSAAYFCASSRQGEREKVEQFFGPGTRLTVL.

Worth noting for this clone: The same CDR3 arises from other DNA sequences in this sample as well. V gene TRBV27 combines with J gene TRBJ1-2, with D maybe TRBD1 (5 bases). The CDR3 is 14 residues long. Trimming removed 3 bases at V and 4 bases at J, with 12 bases between. Germline loops: CDR1 MNHEY, CDR2 SMNVEV (reference sequence). This CDR3 reads CASSFGGAGYGYTF. In DNA form, the CDR3 reads TGTGCCAGCAGTTTTGGAGGGGCGGGCTATGGCTACACCTTC.

V is TRBV5-4 and J is TRBJ2-3; D unresolved. V lost 2 bases and J 1 base, leaving 8 bases between the germline ends. The CDR3 length is 14 residues. Per germline, CDR1 SGHNT and CDR2 YYREEE (reference sequence). The CDR3 sequence is CASSFLEGTDTQYF. The CDR3 nucleotides are TGTGCCAGCAGCTTTCTAGAGGGCACAGATACGCAGTATTTT.

This sequence joins TRBV2 and TRBJ2-7; D remains ambiguous. The V end was cut by 7 bases, the J end by 4 bases, with 8 bases between. In germline, CDR1 is SNHLY, CDR2 FYNNEI. This CDR3 is built from 11 residues. In DNA, the CDR3 is TGTGCCAGCACTCGGCGGTACGAGCAGTACTTC. This sequence encodes CASTRRYEQYF. The complete variable domain, with remaining parts taken from reference TRBV2 and TRBJ2-7, reads EPEVTQTPSHQVTQMGQEVILRCVPISNHLYFYWYRQILGQKVEFLVSFYNNEISEKSEIFDDQFSVERPDGSNFTLKIRSTKLEDSAMYFCASTRRYEQYFGPGTRLTVT.

V is TRBV5-3 and J is TRBJ2-5, with 7 bases that match TRBD1. Being an ORF, TRBV5-3 has a function that is uncertain. The CDR3 is made up of 14 amino acids. Trimming removed 4 bases from V and 3 bases from J; junction bases left unmatched: 6. Written as DNA, the CDR3 is TGTGCCAGAAGCCTGGGACAGCGCAAAGAGACCCAGTACTTC. Its protein product is CARSLGQRKETQYF.

The chain links TRBV7-2 to TRBJ2-1; 10 bases are a match to TRBD2. Germline CDR1 SGHTA, CDR2 FQGNSA. V shed 0 bases and J 8 bases; nucleotides not matched to a gene: 4. CDR3 length: 15 residues. Written as DNA, the CDR3 is TGTGCCAGCAGCTTAGCGGTAGCGGGAGGACATGAGCAGTTCTTC. It yields the protein CASSLAVAGGHEQFF.

This clone was counted only a few times. The chain is built from TRBV24-1 and TRBJ1-1, with 11 bases matching TRBD1. The CDR3 extends over 14 amino acids. Germline loops: CDR1 KGHDR, CDR2 SFDVKD. V was clipped by 12 bases and J by 6 bases; unmatched bases: 11. The CDR3 DNA reads as TGTGCCCCCCGGACAGGGGGCTTGAGTGCTGAAGCTTTCTTT. Residues: CAPRTGGLSAEAFF.

J is TRBJ2-1 and V is TRBV14; 11 bases match TRBD2. J lost 12 bases, V lost 2 bases, and 6 bases had no gene match. This CDR3 is 14 amino acids long. The V gene's germline CDR1 is SGHDN and CDR2 FVKESK. The CDR3 DNA is TGTGCCAGCAGCCAACAACTAGCGGGAGCCCTGCAGTTCTTC. Residues: CASSQQLAGALQFF. Together with reference TRBV14 and TRBJ2-1, the CDR3 gives the full variable domain: EAGVTQFPSHSVIEKGQTVTLRCDPISGHDNLYWYRRVMGKEIKFLLHFVKESKQDESGMPNNRFLAERTGGTYSTLKVQPAELEDSGVYFCASSQQLAGALQFFGPGTRLTVL.

This clone appeared a few times. The chain joins TRBV10-3 to TRBJ2-2, with 7 bases identical to TRBD2. Germline V CDR1 and CDR2: ENHRY, SYGVKD. The V segment lost 6 bases and the J segment 0 bases; nucleotides outside the gene matches: 4. The CDR3 contains 15 residues. CDR3 sequence: CAISVTSSNTGELFF. The DNA of the CDR3 is TGTGCCATCAGCGTGACTAGCTCGAACACCGGGGAGCTGTTTTTT.

V gene TRBV13 combines with J gene TRBJ1-1, with D maybe TRBD1 (6 bases). The CDR3 is made up of 14 amino acids. Trimming stripped 5 bases from V and 0 bases from J, with 10 bases between. CDR1 and CDR2 (germline): PRHDT, FYEKMQ (reference sequence). CDR3 amino acids: CASSDGTLNTEAFF. In DNA, the CDR3 is TGTGCCAGCAGCGACGGGACATTGAACACTGAAGCTTTCTTT.

The genes are TRBV28 and TRBJ1-1; 7 nucleotides align to TRBD1. J lost 4 bases, V lost 8 bases, and 4 bases had no gene match. The CDR3 covers 12 residues. In germline, CDR1 is MDHEN, CDR2 SYDVKM. The CDR3 DNA reads TGTGCCAGCCTAGGGGGCTTCACTGAAGCTTTCTTT. Its protein product is CASLGGFTEAFF. The whole variable domain, remainder taken from reference TRBV28 and TRBJ1-1, is DVKVTQSSRYLVKRTGEKVFLECVQDMDHENMFWYRQDPGLGLRLIYFSYDVKMKEKGDIPEGYSVSREKKERFSLILESASTNQTSMYLCASLGGFTEAFFGQGTRLTVV.

This chain connects TRBV12-3 or TRBV12-4 to TRBJ2-2; D remains ambiguous. Trimming cost V 5 bases and J 6 bases, with 10 bases left between them. The CDR3 covers 13 residues. CDR3 loop: CASSPSAAGELFF. Here the CDR3 DNA reads TGTGCCAGCAGTCCCAGTGCGGCCGGGGAGCTGTTTTTT.

The rearrangement joins TRBV4-2 to TRBJ1-6, with 10 bases aligning to TRBD1. The CDR3 is 16 residues long. V was pared by 5 bases and J by 10 bases, with 11 bases of the junction left unmatched. Germline CDR1 LGHNA, CDR2 YNFKEQ. The chain's CDR3 is CASSVRQGAEGSPLHF. The CDR3 DNA sequence: TGTGCCAGCAGCGTACGACAGGGGGCAGAAGGCTCACCCCTCCACTTT.

This clone was counted a few times. The V gene is TRBV27, the J gene TRBJ2-7, with 9 positions matching TRBD1. The CDR3 contains 15 residues. Germline V gene sequence: CDR1 MNHEY, CDR2 SMNVEV (reference sequence). The V gene end was trimmed by 6 bases and the J gene end by 12 bases; junction bases not matched to a gene: 18. The CDR3 region has the DNA TGTGCCAGCAGGCCCACCGGGACAGGGAAGAGCCCTACGTACTTC. It specifies CASRPTGTGKSPTYF.

The genes are TRBV7-3 and TRBJ2-1, with TRBD2 identical over 8 bases. The germline V gene has CDR1 SGHTA and CDR2 FQGTGA. CDR3 length: 17 amino acids. The junction had 14 bases not matched to a gene; V was cut back by 3 bases and J by 7 bases. The CDR3 region is CASSFYAGGLSDNEQFF. For the CDR3, the DNA is TGTGCCAGCAGCTTCTACGCGGGAGGACTCTCCGATAATGAGCAGTTCTTC. Full variable domain (outside the CDR3, taken from reference TRBV7-3 and TRBJ2-1): GAGVSQTPSNKVTEKGKYVELRCDPISGHTALYWYRQSLGQGPEFLIYFQGTGAADDSGLPNDRFFAVRPEGSVSTLKIQRTERGDSAVYLCASSFYAGGLSDNEQFFGPGTRLTVL.

The gene calls are TRBV7-9 and TRBJ1-4; D gene ambiguous. The CDR3 runs to 14 residues. The V end was cut by 2 bases, the J end by 14 bases, with 18 bases between. Looked up from germline, CDR1 is SEHNR and CDR2 is FQNEAQ (reference sequence). The CDR3 here is CASSLSTPAEGLFF. CDR3 nucleotide sequence: TGTGCCAGCAGCTTATCGACTCCCGCCGAAGGTCTGTTTTTT.

In this sample, this clone turned up once. The J gene is TRBJ2-3, the V gene TRBV5-6, with TRBD2 matching 16 bases. J gave up 6 bases and V 3 bases, and 10 bases lay outside the gene matches. The CDR3 is made up of 18 amino acids. CDR1 is SGHDT and CDR2 is YYEEEE in the germline V gene. CDR3 region: CASSSLKGTSGRADTQYF. The CDR3 DNA follows: TGTGCCAGCAGCTCTCTTAAGGGGACTAGCGGGAGGGCGGATACGCAGTATTTT.

This clone was observed a single time. The rearrangement links TRBV6-5 to TRBJ1-2, with a possible D match to TRBD1 (6 bases). The CDR3 extends over 15 amino acids. V gave up 5 bases and J gave up 1 base, with 14 bases separating them. Germline V gene lookup returns CDR1 MNHEY and CDR2 SVGAGI. The CDR3 DNA reads TGTGCCAGCAGTACCACTGGGACATTTAACTATGGCTACACCTTC. Translation gives CASSTTGTFNYGYTF.

This clone was observed a handful of times. This chain links TRBV5-1 with TRBJ1-2; 7 bases are shared with TRBD1. The CDR3 has 14 amino acids. V dropped 4 bases and J dropped 7; count of bases not matched to a gene: 10. Germline CDR1 reads SGHRS; CDR2 reads YFSETQ. The CDR3 here is CASSQYRGKSGYTF. The CDR3 coding sequence is TGCGCCAGCAGCCAGTACAGGGGAAAGTCTGGCTACACCTTC.

CDR3 nucleotide sequence: TGTGCCAGCAGCGTAGCGGGAGTCCACGAGCAGTACTTC. This encodes CASSVAGVHEQYF. The rearrangement joins TRBV12-3 or TRBV12-4 to TRBJ2-7; 9 positions agree with TRBD2. J gave up 5 bases and V 6 bases, and 5 bases lay outside the gene matches. This CDR3 is 13 amino acids long.

V is TRBV9 and J is TRBJ1-3; D is possibly TRBD1 (6 bases). Germline V gene lookup returns CDR1 SGDLS and CDR2 YYNGEE. The CDR3 contains 16 residues. Trimming shortened V by 0 bases and J by 0 bases, and 10 bases separated the two germline ends. The CDR3 sequence is CASSVGTANSGNTIYF. CDR3 DNA sequence: TGTGCCAGCAGCGTAGGGACAGCGAACTCTGGAAACACCATATATTTT.

The chain joins TRBV28 to TRBJ1-2, with unresolved D. CDR3 length: 16 amino acids. Germline loops: CDR1 MDHEN, CDR2 SYDVKM. Trimming cost V 6 bases and J 3 bases, with 20 bases left between them. The CDR3 spells CASSLVDTYDDYGYTF. CDR3 DNA sequence: TGTGCCAGCAGCTTAGTCGACACCTATGACGACTATGGCTACACCTTC.

The chain links TRBV24-1 to TRBJ2-3; D is possibly TRBD1 (5 bases). Trimming took off 4 bases at V and 9 bases at J, with 13 bases between the two ends. The CDR3 contains 13 residues. CDR1 and CDR2 from the germline V gene are KGHDR and SFDVKD. The CDR3 DNA reads as TGTGCCACCAGTGAAGGGGCCAGGGCCACGCAGTATTTT. Translated: CATSEGARATQYF.